This is a list of T cell receptor beta chains from one sample in a study of blood T cell repertoires in COVID-19. The method was immunoSEQ multiplex PCR; TCRdb's version includes in-frame clones alone and lacks a portion of them. Here the sample spans roughly 54,000 clones, more than 85% being singletons. The specimen sequenced was peripheral blood. Receptor source: a man aged 45-65 years with acute or convalescent COVID-19. The CDR3 runs from the conserved cysteine through the conserved F or W. Each record gives: V gene, J gene, D gene, clone size, CDR3 protein, CDR3 DNA. D genes are given only for firm matches. Rows may omit the clone size; those that give it use once, few, many or a size class.

TRBV5-6,TRBJ2-4,NA,NA,CASSRDYRENIQYF,TGTGCCAGCAGTCGCGATTACCGTGAAAACATTCAGTACTTC
TRBV5-1,TRBJ2-2,NA,NA,CASSLLGGPGELFF,TGCGCCAGCAGCTTGCTAGGAGGTCCCGGGGAGCTGTTTTTT
TRBV9,TRBJ2-5,TRBD2,NA,CASSVGTSVETQYF,TGTGCCAGCAGCGTAGGTACTAGCGTGGAGACCCAGTACTTC
TRBV21-1,TRBJ2-5,NA,NA,CASSDMQETQYF,TGTGCCAGCAGCGACATGCAAGAGACCCAGTACTTC
TRBV6-5,TRBJ1-1,NA,NA,CASSLTGRGTEAFF,TGTGCCAGCAGCCTTACAGGGAGGGGCACTGAAGCTTTCTTT
TRBV18,TRBJ2-7,NA,once,CASSPPLSYEQYF,TGTGCCAGCTCACCACCGTTATCCTACGAGCAGTACTTC
TRBV6-5,TRBJ2-2,TRBD1,NA,CASREGQARAGELFF,TGTGCCAGCAGAGAGGGACAGGCGAGGGCCGGGGAGCTGTTTTTT
TRBV15,TRBJ2-1,TRBD1,NA,CATSGTGSYNEQFF,TGTGCCACCAGTGGGACAGGGTCCTACAATGAGCAGTTCTTC
TRBV5-4,TRBJ2-7,TRBD1,NA,CASSTGDGYEQYF,TGTGCCAGCAGCACAGGGGATGGCTACGAGCAGTACTTC
TRBV5-1,TRBJ2-2,NA,NA,CASSWNKGTGELFF,TGCGCCAGCAGCTGGAATAAGGGGACCGGGGAGCTGTTTTTT
TRBV6-5,TRBJ2-7,NA,NA,CASSYSGASYEQYF,TGTGCCAGCAGTTACTCAGGGGCCTCCTACGAGCAGTACTTC
TRBV19,TRBJ2-7,TRBD2,NA,CASSRTSGTYEQYF,TGTGCCAGTAGTCGGACTAGCGGTACCTACGAGCAGTACTTC
TRBV28,TRBJ2-7,TRBD2,NA,CASHSGRAYEQYF,TGTGCCAGCCATAGCGGGAGGGCCTACGAGCAGTACTTC
TRBV4-2,TRBJ2-5,TRBD2,NA,CASSSLAGEETQYF,TGTGCCAGCAGCTCTTTAGCGGGAGAAGAGACCCAGTACTTC
TRBV18,TRBJ1-3,NA,NA,CASSPPGFGNTIYF,TGTGCCAGCTCCCCCCCCGGTTTTGGAAACACCATATATTTT
TRBV19,TRBJ2-3,TRBD2,NA,CASSRTSGRVLDTQYF,TGTGCCAGTAGTCGGACTAGCGGGAGGGTGCTGGATACGCAGTATTTT
TRBV11-3,TRBJ1-4,TRBD1,NA,CASSSGTGDREKLFF,TGTGCCAGCAGCTCCGGGACAGGGGACCGTGAAAAACTGTTTTTT
TRBV3-1/TRBV3-2,TRBJ2-7,TRBD2,NA,CASSHLLGLAGSLTLEQYF,TGTGCCAGCAGCCACCTCCTCGGACTAGCGGGGTCCCTCACCCTCGAGCAGTACTTC
TRBV19,TRBJ2-7,TRBD2,NA,CASSGRTSGRALFSYEQYF,TGTGCCAGTAGCGGCAGGACTAGCGGGAGGGCCCTATTTTCCTACGAGCAGTACTTC
TRBV6-5,TRBJ2-2,TRBD2,NA,CASCGSGYEGGELFF,TGTGCCAGCTGCGGGAGTGGTTATGAGGGAGGGGAGCTGTTTTTT
TRBV11-1,TRBJ1-6,TRBD1,NA,CASSLDRANSPLHF,TGTGCCAGCAGCCTTGACAGGGCCAACTCACCCCTCCACTTT
TRBV9,TRBJ1-4,NA,NA,CASSVSTGQNEKLFF,TGTGCCAGCAGCGTATCAACAGGGCAAAATGAAAAACTGTTTTTT
TRBV6-2/TRBV6-3,TRBJ2-5,TRBD2,NA,CASSSGLARGETQYF,TGTGCCAGCAGTTCGGGACTAGCACGTGGGGAGACCCAGTACTTC
TRBV5-6,TRBJ2-5,NA,NA,CASSLGLRQETQYF,TGTGCCAGCAGCTTGGGACTCCGCCAAGAGACCCAGTACTTC
TRBV7-2,TRBJ2-5,NA,NA,CASTPTWEQETQYF,TGTGCCAGCACCCCAACCTGGGAGCAAGAGACCCAGTACTTC
TRBV5-4,TRBJ2-3,TRBD1,NA,CASSLGQGADTQYF,TGTGCCAGCAGCTTGGGACAGGGCGCAGATACGCAGTATTTT
TRBV7-2,TRBJ2-7,TRBD2,NA,CASSFGLASSYEQYF,TGTGCCAGCAGCTTTGGACTAGCGAGCTCCTACGAGCAGTACTTC
TRBV7-8,TRBJ1-5,TRBD1,NA,CASSLGTGPQPQHF,TGTGCCAGCAGCCTTGGGACAGGGCCTCAGCCCCAGCATTTT
TRBV9,TRBJ2-1,TRBD2,NA,CASSAKSPPGLAASSSYNEQFF,TGTGCCAGCAGCGCCAAATCGCCGCCGGGACTAGCGGCATCTAGCTCCTACAATGAGCAGTTCTTC
TRBV6-2/TRBV6-3,TRBJ1-2,NA,NA,CASSYSTAPSYGYTF,TGTGCCAGCAGTTACTCGACGGCCCCTAGCTATGGCTACACCTTC
TRBV19,TRBJ2-4,NA,NA,CASSIEGTPKNIQYF,TGTGCCAGTAGTATAGAAGGGACACCCAAAAACATTCAGTACTTC
TRBV10-3,TRBJ1-4,NA,NA,CAISEVRAPGEKLFF,TGTGCCATCAGTGAGGTCAGGGCCCCAGGGGAAAAACTGTTTTTT
TRBV24-1,TRBJ1-1,NA,NA,CATSAGMNTEAFF,TGTGCCACCAGCGCGGGGATGAACACTGAAGCTTTCTTT
TRBV28,TRBJ2-7,TRBD2,NA,CASIGAGAYEQYF,TGTGCCAGCATAGGAGCGGGAGCCTACGAGCAGTACTTC
TRBV19,TRBJ2-3,NA,NA,CASSIVGPSRTDTQYF,TGTGCCAGTAGTATAGTTGGGCCATCTCGCACAGATACGCAGTATTTT
TRBV21-1,TRBJ1-1,NA,NA,CASSNLPGQNTEAFF,TGTGCCAGCAGCAATCTTCCGGGACAGAACACTGAAGCTTTCTTT
TRBV24-1,TRBJ2-1,NA,NA,CATSDPDRPYNEQFF,TGTGCCACCAGTGACCCCGACAGGCCATACAATGAGCAGTTCTTC
TRBV9,TRBJ2-2,TRBD2,NA,CASSVASGAGELFF,TGTGCCAGCAGCGTAGCTAGCGGGGCCGGGGAGCTGTTTTTT
TRBV27,TRBJ2-1,NA,once,CASSPIIWEQLYNEQFF,TGTGCCAGCAGTCCCATCATCTGGGAGCAACTCTACAATGAGCAGTTCTTC
TRBV11-2,TRBJ2-3,NA,NA,CASSPIGGTDTQYF,TGTGCCAGCAGTCCCATTGGAGGGACAGATACGCAGTATTTT
TRBV11-2,TRBJ1-1,TRBD1,NA,CASSLVNRGEAFF,TGTGCCAGCAGCTTAGTAAACAGGGGGGAAGCTTTCTTT
TRBV4-1,TRBJ2-7,TRBD1,NA,CASSSSGTGVYEQYF,TGCGCCAGCAGCAGTTCCGGGACAGGGGTCTACGAGCAGTACTTC
TRBV30,TRBJ1-5,NA,NA,CAWSPFGGATNQPQHF,TGTGCCTGGAGTCCCTTTGGGGGGGCAACCAATCAGCCCCAGCATTTT
TRBV9,TRBJ2-2,NA,NA,CASRPGRDNTGELFF,TGTGCCAGCAGGCCAGGGCGAGATAACACCGGGGAGCTGTTTTTT
TRBV5-8,TRBJ2-2,NA,NA,CASPNHLWGRAGELFF,TGTGCCAGCCCGAACCACCTCTGGGGGCGTGCCGGGGAGCTGTTTTTT
TRBV10-3,TRBJ2-2,TRBD2,NA,CAIRREDTGELFF,TGTGCCATCAGGCGGGAGGACACCGGGGAGCTGTTTTTT
TRBV7-9,TRBJ1-2,TRBD1,NA,CASSWTGYYGYTF,TGTGCCAGCAGCTGGACAGGCTACTATGGCTACACCTTC
TRBV18,TRBJ1-1,NA,NA,CASSPRVRNSMNTEAFF,TGTGCCAGCTCACCAAGAGTACGGAACAGCATGAACACTGAAGCTTTCTTT
TRBV16,TRBJ1-2,NA,NA,CASSRTGNYGYTF,TGTGCCAGCAGCCGCACAGGGAACTATGGCTACACCTTC